The 4 T cell receptor beta chains below come from one sample, sequenced in a study of blood T cell repertoires in COVID-19. Assay used: immunoSEQ multiplex PCR; TCRdb lists only in-frame clones, some missing. Of more than 250,000 clones detected, nearly 90% appear once; the ten largest clones hold under 6.5%. Sequencing input: PBMCs or T cells enriched from blood (not recorded which). The receptor source for this set is a woman in her 30s who had recovered from COVID-19.

This clone was seen just once. The chain uses TRBV5-1 and TRBJ2-1; D perhaps matches TRBD2 (6 bases). V was clipped by 6 bases and J by 8 bases, with 12 bases between them. The germline V gene encodes CDR1 SGHRS and CDR2 YFSETQ. The CDR3 sequence is 12 residues long. CDR3 DNA sequence: TGCGCCAGCAAGGTCTCGGGGGATGAGCAGTTCTTC. This codes for CASKVSGDEQFF.

The V gene is TRBV15, the J gene TRBJ2-7, with 9 bases lining up with TRBD1. After removal of 4 bases from V and 7 bases from J, the junction contained 11 bases not matched to a gene. Germline lookup yields CDR1 LNHNV and CDR2 YYDKDF (reference sequence). CDR3 size: 15 residues. CDR3 nucleotide sequence: TGTGCCACCAGCAAAACCGGGACAGGGCTGAGGGAGCAGTACTTC. It encodes CATSKTGTGLREQYF.

The rearrangement uses TRBV19 and TRBJ1-2; TRBD1 matches at 7 bases. Germline lookup yields CDR1 LNHDA and CDR2 SQIVND (reference sequence). V was clipped by 6 bases and J by 4 bases; unmatched bases: 14. CDR3 length: 16 amino acids. The CDR3 DNA reads TGTGCCAGTAGACCGGAGAGGGGGCACACCCTCTATGGCTACACCTTC. Translation gives CASRPERGHTLYGYTF.

CDR3 sequence reads: CASSGGTGTSFYVEQFF. The CDR3 DNA follows: TGTGCCAGCAGTGGCGGGACAGGGACCAGCTTCTATGTAGAGCAGTTCTTC. The chain is built from TRBV27 and TRBJ2-1, with 9 bases aligning to TRBD1. The CDR3 covers 17 residues. V was clipped by 5 bases and J by 10 bases; unmatched bases: 18. Per germline, CDR1 MNHEY and CDR2 SMNVEV (reference sequence).